The 17 T cell receptor beta chains below come from one sample, sequenced in a study of read filtering for tumor transcriptome and immune sequencing. This library used roughly 400 ng RNA and molecular barcoded adaptors spanning alpha/delta and beta/gamma chains. TCRdb recomputed calls from the reads with MiXCR, one row per CDR3 protein. Of over 40,000 distinct CDR3 sequences in the sample, approximately 12% were seen once. The sequenced material came from a population of CD138-negative cells sorted from bone marrow. The receptors were gathered from a donor at least 40 years old with multiple myeloma.

This clonotype was seen ten or more times. The V call is TRBV3-1, the J call TRBJ2-5; 7 positions agree with TRBD1. Germline V lookup: CDR1 LGHDT, CDR2 YNNKEL (reference sequence). Germline trimming cut 7 bases from V and 5 bases from J; bases unmatched to any gene: 4. The CDR3 is 12 residues long. The CDR3 region is CASTLGGETQYF. The CDR3 DNA reads TGTGCCAGCACCTTAGGGGGCGAGACCCAGTACTTC.

This clonotype was observed many times. The gene calls are TRBV29-1 and TRBJ1-1; D not resolved. The CDR3 is 12 residues long. The V and J ends lost 4 bases and 2 bases respectively, with 8 bases between them. CDR1 and CDR2 (germline): SQVTM, ANQGSEA. The CDR3 reads CSVVPTNTEAFF. Here the CDR3 DNA reads TGCAGCGTTGTTCCGACCAACACTGAAGCTTTCTTT.

This clonotype was recorded at least ten times. The rearrangement links TRBV19 to TRBJ2-7; D is unclear. The length of the CDR3 is 11 residues. Germline-derived CDR1 and CDR2 are LNHDA and SQIVND (reference sequence). Trimming shortened V by 11 bases and J by 11 bases, and 19 bases separated the two germline ends. CDR3 bases: TGTGCCTCGTCAAGACTGGGCCGAAAGTACTTC. It encodes CASSRLGRKYF.

In this sample, this clonotype turned up many times. The chain joins TRBV6-1 to TRBJ2-5, with D uncertain. The CDR3 runs to 11 residues. CDR1 MNHNS and CDR2 SASEGT come from the germline V gene. Between the trimmed V and J ends, which lost 8 bases and 5 bases, there was a span of 9 bases. The CDR3 loop reads CASFFSETQYF. The CDR3 DNA is TGTGCCAGCTTCTTTTCTGAGACCCAGTACTTC.

This clonotype was recorded at least ten times. V and J are TRBV19 and TRBJ1-6; the match to TRBD1 covers 8 bases. The J segment lost 5 bases and the V segment lost 6 bases, leaving 9 bases of the junction unmatched. The germline CDR1 and CDR2 sequences are LNHDA and SQIVND (reference sequence). This CDR3 region has 16 residues. This CDR3 reads CASSKPQGANNSPLHF. Here the CDR3 DNA reads TGTGCCAGTAGCAAACCCCAGGGGGCAAATAATTCACCCCTCCACTTT.

In this sample, this clonotype is medium-sized. This chain joins TRBV20-1 and TRBJ2-2; tentatively, D is TRBD1 or TRBD2 (5 bases each). The CDR3 runs to 12 residues. V lost 3 bases and J 4 bases, leaving 6 bases between the germline ends. CDR1 and CDR2 (germline): DFQATT, SNEGSKA (reference sequence). The CDR3 region is CSASGTTGELFF. For the CDR3, the DNA is TGCAGTGCTAGCGGGACCACCGGGGAGCTGTTTTTT.

This clonotype was counted many times. V gene TRBV20-1 combines with J gene TRBJ2-3; TRBD2 might be the D (6 bases). The germline gives CDR1 DFQATT, CDR2 SNEGSKA (reference sequence). V lost 1 base to trimming and J lost 3 bases, with 8 bases between them. The CDR3 has 13 residues. The CDR3 reads CSARVSGTDTQYF. CDR3 DNA sequence: TGCAGTGCTAGAGTTAGCGGTACAGATACGCAGTATTTT.

This clonotype was seen repeatedly, ten times or more. The chain recombines TRBV20-1 with TRBJ2-1; unclear D gene. V lost 1 base to trimming and J lost 2 bases, with 6 bases between them. The CDR3 loop spans 13 amino acids. Germline assignment: CDR1 DFQATT and CDR2 SNEGSKA (reference sequence). CDR3 bases: TGCAGTGCTAGAGGGCTCGCCTACAATGAGCAGTTCTTC. It yields the protein CSARGLAYNEQFF.

This clonotype was counted many times. V and J are TRBV2 and TRBJ1-2; D is uncertain. Germline-derived CDR1 and CDR2 are SNHLY and FYNNEI. The CDR3 loop spans 14 amino acids. The V gene lost 7 bases and the J gene lost 4 bases, with 16 bases spanning the gap. This CDR3 is CASILEDGTYGYTF. Written as DNA, the CDR3 is TGTGCCAGCATCCTCGAGGACGGAACCTATGGCTACACCTTC.

This clonotype was seen ten or more times. CDR3 amino acids: CASSSWTGQETQYF. Here the CDR3 DNA reads TGCGCCAGCAGCAGTTGGACAGGTCAAGAGACCCAGTACTTC. The rearrangement links TRBV5-1 to TRBJ2-5, with 7 nucleotides matching TRBD1. Germline CDR1 SGHRS, CDR2 YFSETQ. This CDR3 spans 14 amino acids. V was pared by 4 bases and J by 2 bases, with 5 bases of the junction left unmatched. Looking up the rest from reference TRBV5-1 and TRBJ2-5 gives the full variable domain: KAGVTQTPRYLIKTRGQQVTLSCSPISGHRSVSWYQQTPGQGLQFLFEYFSETQRNKGNFPGRFSGRQFSNSRSEMNVSTLELGDSALYLCASSSWTGQETQYFGPGTRLLVL.

This clonotype was observed at least ten times. The chain uses TRBV7-9 and TRBJ2-1, with 12 bases identical to TRBD2. J gave up 5 bases and V 5 bases, and 13 bases lay outside the gene matches. Germline lookup yields CDR1 SEHNR and CDR2 FQNEAQ (reference sequence). The CDR3 runs 18 residues. CDR3 sequence reads: CASSKDQPGLAGNNEQFF. Written as DNA, the CDR3 is TGTGCCAGCAGCAAAGACCAGCCGGGACTAGCGGGTAACAATGAGCAGTTCTTC.

At least ten counts were recorded for this clonotype. This chain links TRBV5-1 with TRBJ2-7, with D possibly TRBD1 on 5 matching bases. The CDR3 has 14 residues. Trimming cost V 0 bases and J 4 bases, with 11 bases left between them. CDR1 SGHRS and CDR2 YFSETQ come from the germline V gene. Here the CDR3 reads CASSLDGQGYEQYF. CDR3 sequence (DNA): TGCGCCAGCAGCTTGGATGGTCAGGGTTACGAGCAGTACTTC.

There are many counts of this clonotype. The rearrangement links TRBV6-5 to TRBJ1-4, with 9 bases that match TRBD1. The CDR3 is made up of 15 amino acids. Germline lookup yields CDR1 MNHEY and CDR2 SVGAGI. The junction had 2 bases not matched to a gene; V was cut back by 6 bases and J by 0 bases. This CDR3 is CASRGQGATNEKLFF. CDR3 nucleotide sequence: TGTGCCAGCAGGGGACAGGGTGCAACTAATGAAAAACTGTTTTTT.

This clonotype has ten or more counts. The genes are TRBV20-1 and TRBJ2-7; 9 bases align to TRBD1. Germline CDR1 DFQATT, CDR2 SNEGSKA (reference sequence). J gave up 1 base and V 5 bases, and 9 bases lay outside the gene matches. The CDR3 covers 15 residues. DNA of the CDR3: TGCAGTGCTGGGACAGGGTTCCATCTATCCTACGAGCAGTACTTC. Translation: CSAGTGFHLSYEQYF.

This clonotype occurred many times. The chain is built from TRBV7-2 and TRBJ2-3, with 10 bases aligning to TRBD2. J lost 2 bases, V lost 5 bases, and 13 bases had no gene match. CDR1 and CDR2 (germline): SGHTA, FQGNSA. This CDR3 contains 18 residues. CDR3 nucleotide sequence: TGTGCCAGCAGCGCCGAGGGGACTAGCGCAATTTACACAGATACGCAGTATTTT. Translation: CASSAEGTSAIYTDTQYF.

This clonotype was seen many times. The gene calls are TRBV11-2 and TRBJ1-1; D is ambiguous. CDR3 length: 15 amino acids. Trimming left V 1 base short and J 4 bases short, with 13 bases between. Germline CDR1 SGHAT, CDR2 FQNNGV. The CDR3 region has the DNA TGTGCCAGCAGCTTAGTGAATGATCCGGGCACTGAAGCTTTCTTT. Protein sequence: CASSLVNDPGTEAFF.

This clonotype has ten or more counts. The V call is TRBV12-3 or TRBV12-4, the J call TRBJ2-5; D tentatively fits TRBD1 or TRBD2 (5 bases each). Trimming removed 8 bases at V and 5 bases at J, with 18 bases between. The CDR3 consists of 14 residues. CDR3 bases: TGTGCCAGCGGGGCGCAGAGGGGATGGGAGACCCAGTACTTC. Its protein product is CASGAQRGWETQYF.